This TCR beta chain was profiled in a study of Graves' ophthalmopathy and Graves' hyperthyroidism. The CDR3 is 14 amino acids. Germline V gene sequence: CDR1 LGHNA, CDR2 YNFKEQ. Study conclusions and caveats: The 13-signature model separated ophthalmopathy from stable hyperthyroidism at 85% to 90% sensitivity and around 77% specificity.

A note on this clonotype: The target antigen is unknown. A read error may explain this, as a much larger clone is one base away.

Amplified material comprised TCR beta CDR3 regions derived from RNA transcripts. HTBI primers served in a first-round RT-PCR, which a second-round multiplex PCR followed. A single record per CDR3 protein comes from TCRdb applying MiXCR to the multiplex PCR reads. The top ten clones hold 11% of a sample with more than 1,000,000 distinct CDR3 sequences, approximately 35% of them seen once. The sequenced sample consisted of peripheral blood or thyroid tissue (not recorded which). The rearrangement links TRBV4-2 to TRBJ2-5; no reliable D call. The TCR originated in an adult man with Graves' hyperthyroidism. CDR3 nucleotides: TGTGCCAGCAGCCAAGAGATGTACCAAGAGACCCGGTACTTC. Its protein is CASSQEMYQETRYF.